Detailed here is one T cell receptor beta chain. Per the original methods: Amplification of reference gene primers provided the estimated nucleated cell counts. TCRdb keeps only in-frame clones here, not all; method: immunoSEQ multiplex PCR. V, J and clone size are taken as reported in that table, and D and trimming were inferred from the DNA itself. This repertoire shows about 80,000 clones, over 70% found once; its top ten account for about 12%. These data belong to a study of blood T cell repertoires in COVID-19. Study-wide background: The United States, Italy and Spain supplied acute and convalescent COVID-19 samples. Sample material is recorded as cDNA or gDNA derived from T cells, B-cell-depleted T cells, or PBMCs.

V was shortened by 10 bases and J by 0 bases, with 15 bases between the two germline ends. Per the germline V gene, CDR1 is WSHSY and CDR2 is SAAADI. The CDR3 length is 14 residues. The chain carries TRBV10-2 and TRBJ1-2, with D unresolved. Sequenced sample: peripheral blood. The TCR comes from an elderly man with acute or convalescent COVID-19. The CDR3 bases are TGCGCCACCATCGATCCAGCGGCTAACTATGGCTACACCTTC. The encoded protein is CATIDPAANYGYTF.